This entry concerns a single T cell receptor beta chain. Its antigen is unidentified. This sample was taken from a study of cytomegalovirus exposure and HLA in healthy donors. Overall study findings and caveats: Most TCR sequences were rare, but some public TCRs occurred in many donors. Listed as cytomegalovirus-associated were 164 TCR beta chains. Reports described diagnosis of cytomegalovirus status by the classifier as highly specific and sensitive. As confirmed in vitro, three CMV-associated chains were specific for CMV antigens.

The CDR3 is made up of 18 amino acids. CDR1 and CDR2 (germline): SGHTA, FQGNSA. The V end was cut by 2 bases, the J end by 3 bases, with 22 bases between. Data came from immunoSEQ multiplex PCR; TCRdb stores just in-frame clones and leaves some out. Here the sample spans some 180,000 clones, about 89% being singletons. The sequenced sample consisted of PBMCs. V usage is TRBV7-2 and J usage is TRBJ1-2, with D possibly matching TRBD1 (5 bases). The TCR sequence derives from a man aged 30-40 years in good health and CMV-seropositive. The CDR3 region is CASSLLIPSGLGDYGYTF. As DNA, the CDR3 is TGTGCCAGCAGCTTATTGATCCCCTCCGGTCTGGGGGACTATGGCTACACCTTC.